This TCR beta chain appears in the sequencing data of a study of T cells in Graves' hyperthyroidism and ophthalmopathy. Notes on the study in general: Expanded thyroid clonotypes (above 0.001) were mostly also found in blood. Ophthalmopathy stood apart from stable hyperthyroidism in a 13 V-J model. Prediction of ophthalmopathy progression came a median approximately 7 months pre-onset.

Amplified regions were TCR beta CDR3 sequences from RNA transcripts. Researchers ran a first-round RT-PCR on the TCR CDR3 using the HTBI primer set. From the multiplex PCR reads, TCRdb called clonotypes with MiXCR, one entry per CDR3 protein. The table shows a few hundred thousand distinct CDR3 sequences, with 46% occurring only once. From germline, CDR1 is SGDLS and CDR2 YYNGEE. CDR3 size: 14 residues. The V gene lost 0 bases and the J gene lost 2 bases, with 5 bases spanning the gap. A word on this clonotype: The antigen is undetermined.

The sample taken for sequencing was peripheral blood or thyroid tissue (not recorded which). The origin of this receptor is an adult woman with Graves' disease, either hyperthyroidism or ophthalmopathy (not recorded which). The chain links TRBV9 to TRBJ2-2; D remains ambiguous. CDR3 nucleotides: TGTGCCAGCAGCGTAGCTCCAAACACCGGGGAGCTGTTTTTT. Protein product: CASSVAPNTGELFF.